This passage covers 32 T cell receptor beta chains from one sample sequenced in a study of CD8 T cells in Susac syndrome. The authors reverse transcribed about 0.45 to 1 ug RNA with random hexamers. TCRdb re-derived calls from the immunoSEQ multiplex PCR reads in MiXCR, one entry per CDR3 protein. The table records some 190,000 distinct CDR3 sequences, approximately 94% of them present only once. The sequencing sample was made of CD4+ T cells from PBMCs. The receptors originated from a human donor in good health.

This clonotype has a handful of counts. The chain recombines TRBV13 with TRBJ2-3; no firm D call. Germline V gives CDR1 PRHDT, CDR2 FYEKMQ (reference sequence). The CDR3 is made up of 12 amino acids. The V and J ends lost 5 bases and 4 bases respectively, with 7 bases between them. Here the CDR3 reads CASSRPPDTQYF. For the CDR3, the DNA is TGTGCCAGCAGCCGGCCCCCAGATACGCAGTATTTT.

This rearrangement joins TRBV20-1 to TRBJ1-5; TRBD1 matches at 10 bases. V lost 5 bases, J lost 7 bases, and 8 bases stayed unmatched. The CDR3 consists of 14 residues. CDR1 and CDR2 from the germline V gene are DFQATT and SNEGSKA (reference sequence). This CDR3 reads CSAESRDRGQPQHF. The CDR3 nucleotides read TGCAGTGCTGAAAGCCGGGACAGGGGACAGCCCCAGCATTTT.

The rearrangement joins TRBV20-1 to TRBJ2-5, with D tentatively TRBD2 (6 bases). V was clipped by 0 bases and J by 7 bases, with 15 bases between them. The CDR3 is 14 amino acids. From germline, CDR1 is DFQATT and CDR2 SNEGSKA (reference sequence). The CDR3 sequence is CSARDQRLARTQYF. The CDR3, as DNA: TGCAGTGCTAGAGATCAACGGCTAGCGAGGACCCAGTACTTC.

The J gene is TRBJ2-5, the V gene TRBV5-1, with D perhaps matching TRBD2 (6 bases). The V end was cut by 3 bases, the J end by 7 bases, with 16 bases between. The CDR3 spans 14 residues. Germline assignment: CDR1 SGHRS and CDR2 YFSETQ. For the CDR3, the DNA is TGCGCCAGCAGCTGGGACTCCCGGGGTGGGACCCAGTACTTC. This encodes CASSWDSRGGTQYF.

This rearrangement joins TRBV7-9 to TRBJ1-2; TRBD1 aligns across 8 bases. The CDR3 contains 13 residues. Looked up from germline, CDR1 is SEHNR and CDR2 is FQNEAQ (reference sequence). Trimming removed 5 bases from V and 8 bases from J; junction bases left unmatched: 7. The DNA for the CDR3 is TGTGCCAGCAGCCTCACAGGGGGATTGGGCTACACCTTC. Protein product: CASSLTGGLGYTF.

The chain joins TRBV5-1 to TRBJ1-6, with 7 bases matching TRBD1. V shed 3 bases and J 6 bases; nucleotides not matched to a gene: 6. This CDR3 spans 15 amino acids. Germline V gene data show CDR1 as SGHRS and CDR2 as YFSETQ. The CDR3 bases are TGCGCCAGCAGCTCATCAGGGGGAGGTAATTCACCCCTCCACTTT. The encoded protein is CASSSSGGGNSPLHF. The variable domain in full, completed from reference TRBV5-1 and TRBJ1-6, reads KAGVTQTPRYLIKTRGQQVTLSCSPISGHRSVSWYQQTPGQGLQFLFEYFSETQRNKGNFPGRFSGRQFSNSRSEMNVSTLELGDSALYLCASSSSGGGNSPLHFGNGTRLTVT.

The genes are TRBV5-8 and TRBJ2-5; 11 nucleotides agree with TRBD2. CDR1 is SGHTS and CDR2 is YDEGEE in the germline V gene. This CDR3 comprises 15 residues. Trimming took 4 bases from V and 2 from J; bases not matched to a gene: 4. The CDR3 region has the DNA TGTGCCAGCAGCGTTGGGACTAGCGGACAAGAGACCCAGTACTTC. Translating it yields CASSVGTSGQETQYF. Full variable domain (missing parts from reference TRBV5-8 and TRBJ2-5): EAGVTQSPTHLIKTRGQQATLRCSPISGHTSVYWYQQALGLGLQFLLWYDEGEERNRGNFPPRFSGRQFPNYSSELNVNALELEDSALYLCASSVGTSGQETQYFGPGTRLLVL.

The chain is built from TRBV24-1 and TRBJ2-1; D is unclear. From germline, CDR1 is KGHDR and CDR2 SFDVKD. Trimming pared 3 bases from V and 0 bases from J, leaving 8 bases between. The CDR3 runs to 15 residues. Here the CDR3 DNA reads TGTGCCACCAGTGATCAAGGGTTCTCCTACAATGAGCAGTTCTTC. Its translation: CATSDQGFSYNEQFF.

This clonotype was detected once. This chain joins TRBV12-3 or TRBV12-4 and TRBJ2-7; D unclear. Trimming pared 7 bases from V and 4 bases from J, leaving 11 bases between. This CDR3 spans 12 amino acids. Here the CDR3 DNA reads TGTGCCAGCACCCCGGACGGGTACGAGCAGTACTTC. Its translation is CASTPDGYEQYF.

CDR3 coding DNA: TGCAGTGCTTCCGGGACAGTGAACTCCTACGAGCAGTACGTC. Its translation is CSASGTVNSYEQYV. V is TRBV20-1 and J is TRBJ2-7; 7 bases align to TRBD1. CDR1 DFQATT and CDR2 SNEGSKA come from the germline V gene (reference sequence). J was trimmed by 0 bases and V by 5 bases; bases with no gene match: 7. This CDR3 spans 14 amino acids.

V and J are TRBV4-2 and TRBJ1-2; 9 nucleotides align to TRBD1. Trimming cost V 1 base and J 4 bases; bases outside gene matches: 4. This CDR3 has 15 residues. CDR1 is LGHNA and CDR2 is YNFKEQ in the germline V gene. CDR3 in DNA: TGTGCCAGCAGCCAAGCACAGGGGGCAAGCTATGGCTACACCTTC. Amino acids: CASSQAQGASYGYTF.

The CDR3, as DNA: TGCGCCAGCAGCTTGGGTACTAGCAATGAGCAGTTCTTC. Translated: CASSLGTSNEQFF. The chain carries TRBV5-1 and TRBJ2-1; TRBD2 is a possible D gene (5 bases). This CDR3 has 13 amino acids. CDR1 SGHRS and CDR2 YFSETQ come from the germline V gene. V was clipped by 0 bases and J by 6 bases, with 7 bases between them.

The chain combines TRBV6-6 with TRBJ2-7; possibly TRBD2 for D (5 bases). Germline CDR1 and CDR2: MNHNY and SVGAGI (reference sequence). Trimming pared 6 bases from V and 6 bases from J, leaving 12 bases between. The CDR3 has 12 residues. The CDR3 DNA reads TGTGCCAGCAGACCTCGGGGTTCCGAGCAGTACTTC. Translated: CASRPRGSEQYF.

This clonotype has only one observation. The V and J genes are TRBV20-1 and TRBJ2-6; 11 nucleotides line up with TRBD1. CDR3 length: 16 amino acids. Germline-derived CDR1 and CDR2 are DFQATT and SNEGSKA (reference sequence). Trimming took 6 bases from V and 3 from J; bases not matched to a gene: 7. The CDR3 DNA reads as TGCAGTGCCACAGGACAGGGGGCCGATGGGGCCAACGTCCTGACTTTC. Translation gives CSATGQGADGANVLTF.

This chain joins TRBV27 and TRBJ1-1, with D perhaps TRBD1 (5 bases). This CDR3 contains 13 residues. V gave up 7 bases and J gave up 4 bases, with 13 bases separating them. Germline CDR1 is MNHEY and CDR2 is SMNVEV (reference sequence). The CDR3 is CASTSWGGTEAFF. DNA of the CDR3: TGTGCCAGCACATCATGGGGGGGCACTGAAGCTTTCTTT.

V gene TRBV2 combines with J gene TRBJ2-2; D is unresolved. CDR1 is SNHLY, CDR2 FYNNEI, per germline. The V end was cut by 3 bases, the J end by 8 bases, with 10 bases between. The CDR3 spans 13 residues. This chain's CDR3 is CASSEAPTGELFF. DNA for the CDR3: TGTGCCAGCAGTGAGGCCCCAACGGGGGAGCTGTTTTTT. Variable domain in full (rest from reference TRBV2 and TRBJ2-2): EPEVTQTPSHQVTQMGQEVILRCVPISNHLYFYWYRQILGQKVEFLVSFYNNEISEKSEIFDDQFSVERPDGSNFTLKIRSTKLEDSAMYFCASSEAPTGELFFGEGSRLTVL.

The chain uses TRBV12-3 or TRBV12-4 and TRBJ2-3; D assignment may be TRBD1 or TRBD2 (5 bases each). Trimming took off 4 bases at V and 5 bases at J, with 13 bases between the two ends. The CDR3 consists of 14 residues. The CDR3 coding sequence is TGTGCCAGCAGTTCCCCGGGGCCCGTAGATACGCAGTATTTT. As protein: CASSSPGPVDTQYF.

The DNA of the CDR3 is TGTGCCAGCAGCGTAGCCCAGCTTAATGAGCAGTTCTTC. Its protein product is CASSVAQLNEQFF. The chain recombines TRBV9 with TRBJ2-1, with D hard to call. The V end was cut by 0 bases, the J end by 7 bases, with 8 bases between. In germline, CDR1 is SGDLS, CDR2 YYNGEE. The CDR3 totals 13 residues.

J is TRBJ2-4 and V is TRBV6-1, with a weak D call TRBD2 (5 bases). The V gene's germline CDR1 is MNHNS and CDR2 SASEGT. CDR3 length: 13 amino acids. The V and J ends lost 8 bases and 5 bases respectively, with 13 bases between them. CDR3 coding DNA: TGTGCCAGCCTTACGAGGGATCAAAACATTCAGTACTTC. The encoded protein is CASLTRDQNIQYF.

The genes are TRBV12-3 or TRBV12-4 and TRBJ2-7, with 8 bases fitting TRBD1. This CDR3 has 14 amino acids. V dropped 4 bases and J dropped 6; count of bases not matched to a gene: 8. CDR3 in DNA: TGTGCCAGCAGTTCCCTCCAGGGGGCGGGCGAGCAGTACTTC. This encodes CASSSLQGAGEQYF.

The V and J genes are TRBV13 and TRBJ2-4, with unresolved D. Germline V lookup: CDR1 PRHDT, CDR2 FYEKMQ (reference sequence). V shed 2 bases and J shed 2 bases, with 10 bases lying between them. The CDR3 extends over 15 amino acids. CDR3 sequence: CASSLRRPTKNIQYF. The CDR3 DNA sequence: TGTGCCAGCAGCTTACGACGTCCTACCAAAAACATTCAGTACTTC.

This rearrangement joins TRBV3-1 to TRBJ2-2; D is unclear. CDR1 and CDR2 (germline): LGHDT, YNNKEL (reference sequence). V was cut by 3 bases and J by 1 base, with 15 bases left in between. The CDR3 consists of 17 residues. The CDR3 loop is CASSQPGELLNTGELFF. DNA for the CDR3: TGTGCCAGCAGCCAGCCCGGAGAGTTGTTGAACACCGGGGAGCTGTTTTTT. Combining the CDR3 with reference TRBV3-1 and TRBJ2-2 gives the whole variable domain DTAVSQTPKYLVTQMGNDKSIKCEQNLGHDTMYWYKQDSKKFLKIMFSYNNKELIINETVPNRFSPKSPDKAHLNLHINSLELGDSAVYFCASSQPGELLNTGELFFGEGSRLTVL.

This clonotype has only a few counts. V is TRBV3-1 and J is TRBJ2-7; 11 bases agree with TRBD2. This CDR3 is 15 amino acids long. In germline, CDR1 is LGHDT, CDR2 YNNKEL (reference sequence). J gave up 5 bases and V 8 bases, and 11 bases lay outside the gene matches. As DNA, the CDR3 is TGTGCCAGCCGTCTAGCGGGGGGAAGAAAGCACGAGCAGTACTTC. This gives the protein CASRLAGGRKHEQYF.

The V gene is TRBV14, the J gene TRBJ1-2; D uncertain. The CDR3 extends over 15 amino acids. Trimming removed 3 bases from V and 0 bases from J, with 11 bases in between. CDR1 and CDR2 (germline): SGHDN, FVKESK. CDR3 DNA: TGTGCCAGCAGCCAGCTCGGGCCTGCTAACTATGGCTACACCTTC. It translates to CASSQLGPANYGYTF.

This chain joins TRBV29-1 and TRBJ2-7; D gene uncertain. CDR3 length equals 12 residues. V was pared by 4 bases and J by 6 bases, with 13 bases between. Germline V CDR1 and CDR2: SQVTM, ANQGSEA. The CDR3 is CSVAQWSGEQYF. CDR3 sequence (DNA): TGCAGCGTTGCACAGTGGTCGGGCGAGCAGTACTTC.

This clonotype was picked up one time. The chain links TRBV5-6 to TRBJ1-3; D gene unclear. V gave up 3 bases and J gave up 4 bases, with 11 bases separating them. Germline V CDR1 and CDR2: SGHDT, YYEEEE. The CDR3 has 14 amino acids. Here the CDR3 reads CASSWFQGGNTIYF. CDR3 DNA: TGTGCCAGCAGCTGGTTTCAAGGCGGAAACACCATATATTTT. The full variable domain, with the rest looked up from reference TRBV5-6 and TRBJ1-3, is DAGVTQSPTHLIKTRGQQVTLRCSPKSGHDTVSWYQQALGQGPQFIFQYYEEEERQRGNFPDRFSGHQFPNYSSELNVNALLLGDSALYLCASSWFQGGNTIYFGEGSWLTVV.

This clonotype was detected once. Germline and junction disagree at one end, which may indicate a read error. The CDR3 spells CASTLDAYFWTVKGEAFF. CDR3 DNA: TGTGCCAGCACCTTAGACGCATATTTCTGGACGGTTAAGGGTGAAGCTTTCTTT. V gene TRBV7-2 combines with J gene TRBJ1-1; D unclear. This CDR3 is 18 amino acids long. Germline V CDR1 and CDR2: SGHTA, FQGNSA.

The rearrangement joins TRBV20-1 to TRBJ1-3, with unresolved D. The germline V and J ends were trimmed by 0 bases and 4 bases, with 4 bases remaining between them. Germline CDR1 is DFQATT and CDR2 is SNEGSKA (reference sequence). This CDR3 is built from 12 residues. The CDR3 sequence is CSARELGNTIYF. Written as DNA, the CDR3 is TGCAGTGCTAGAGAGTTAGGAAACACCATATATTTT.

The V call is TRBV23-1, the J call TRBJ1-5; 7 bases line up with TRBD1. TRBV23-1 is annotated as an ORF whose role is uncertain. V shed 1 base, J shed 0 bases, and the junction held 15 bases outside the gene matches. CDR3 length: 20 amino acids. CDR3 loop: CASSQLNRDKGQFSNQPQHF. Here the CDR3 DNA reads TGCGCCAGCAGTCAATTAAACAGGGATAAGGGACAGTTTAGCAATCAGCCCCAGCATTTT.

This chain links TRBV20-1 with TRBJ1-1, with D perhaps matching TRBD1 (5 bases). This CDR3 region has 13 residues. V lost 6 bases and J lost 4, with 15 bases in between. Germline values: CDR1 DFQATT, CDR2 SNEGSKA (reference sequence). CDR3 amino acids: CSADAWGGTEAFF. The CDR3 DNA reads as TGCAGTGCCGATGCCTGGGGGGGCACTGAAGCTTTCTTT.

The rearrangement uses TRBV5-6 and TRBJ1-2; TRBD1 is a possible D gene (5 bases). Per germline, CDR1 SGHDT and CDR2 YYEEEE. The CDR3 extends over 13 amino acids. V was trimmed by 0 bases and J by 9 bases, leaving 12 bases between them. The CDR3 coding sequence is TGTGCCAGCAGCTTGGGGGTAGGGGTAAGCTACACCTTC. Its protein is CASSLGVGVSYTF.

The rearrangement links TRBV7-9 to TRBJ1-1; D might be TRBD1 (5 bases). Trimming cost V 5 bases and J 6 bases, with 19 bases left between them. From germline, CDR1 is SEHNR and CDR2 FQNEAQ (reference sequence). The CDR3 is made up of 15 amino acids. Here the CDR3 DNA reads TGTGCCAGCAGCCCTCTTGGGGCAGACCGCGCTGAAGCTTTCTTT. Translation: CASSPLGADRAEAFF.